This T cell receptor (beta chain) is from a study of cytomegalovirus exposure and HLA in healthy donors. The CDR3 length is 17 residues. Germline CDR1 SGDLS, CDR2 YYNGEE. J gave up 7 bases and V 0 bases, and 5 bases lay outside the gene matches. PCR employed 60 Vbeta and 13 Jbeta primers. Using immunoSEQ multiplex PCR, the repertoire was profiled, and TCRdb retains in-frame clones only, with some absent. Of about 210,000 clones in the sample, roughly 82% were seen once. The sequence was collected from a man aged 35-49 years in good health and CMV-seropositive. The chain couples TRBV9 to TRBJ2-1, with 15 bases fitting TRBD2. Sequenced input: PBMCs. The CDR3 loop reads CASSVVPGTSGGNEQFF. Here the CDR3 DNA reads TGTGCCAGCAGCGTAGTCCCCGGGACTAGCGGGGGGAATGAGCAGTTCTTC.